This T cell receptor (beta chain) was identified during a study of blood T cells in healthy people across ages. Primed by a sample-barcoded 5' primer and a J-beta primer mix, a second PCR proceeded for roughly 6 to 12 cycles. MiXCR, applied by TCRdb to the 5' RACE reads, yields one record per CDR3 protein. The profile shows around 650,000 distinct CDR3 sequences, 32% of them singletons. Whole-study findings and limits: While age rose, TCR beta diversity per million T cells dropped in a roughly linear way. Naive CD4+ cell counts and diversity both ran higher in long-lived than in aged donors.

There were healthy Caucasian individuals from Russia, aged 6 to 90, serving as donors. On this clonotype: Its matching antigen is unknown. A much larger clone lies one base from this, so it may be a read error.

Sample: blood. This TCR was recovered from an elderly woman in good health.

The CDR3 DNA sequence: TGTGCCAGCAGCCCTCTACAGAGCTCCTACAATGGGCAGTTCTTC. Residues: CASSPLQSSYNGQFF. V and J are TRBV5-6 and TRBJ2-1, with D unresolved. The CDR3 loop spans 15 amino acids. Germline V lookup: CDR1 SGHDT, CDR2 YYEEEE. Full variable domain (rest looked up from reference TRBV5-6 and TRBJ2-1): DAGVTQSPTHLIKTRGQQVTLRCSPKSGHDTVSWYQQALGQGPQFIFQYYEEEERQRGNFPDRFSGHQFPNYSSELNVNALLLGDSALYLCASSPLQSSYNGQFFGPGTRLTVL.